These T cell receptor beta chains were read from a single sample in a study of post-analysis software for immune sequencing data. In TCRdb, the PCR reads were re-called with MiXCR into one record per CDR3 protein. Of about 400,000 distinct CDR3 sequences detected, roughly 35% appear once; the ten largest clones hold about an eighth. Input material: blood. The receptors derive from a girl aged 5-17 years with multiple sclerosis. Each CDR3 is given with its conserved first and last residue. A D gene is named only where the DNA matches it firmly. Clone sizes are given selectively: once, few, many, or a class where the clone is expanded.

>TRBJ1-5|TRBV12-3/TRBV12-4|few|TRBD1
CASRRGQGSQPQHF
TGTGCCAGCAGAAGGGGACAGGGTAGTCAGCCCCAGCATTTT
>TRBJ2-3|TRBV5-1|many|TRBD2
CASSYASGSYTDTQYF
TGCGCCAGCAGCTATGCTAGCGGGTCCTACACAGATACGCAGTATTTT
>TRBJ1-2|TRBV29-1|-|-
CSGEDGGSGYTF
TGCAGCGGTGAAGATGGGGGTTCTGGCTACACCTTC
>TRBJ2-7|TRBV5-1|-|TRBD1
CASSWDSVRYEQYF
TGCGCCAGCAGCTGGGACAGCGTTCGGTACGAGCAGTACTTC
>TRBJ2-5|TRBV10-3|many|-
CAISDAGAETQYF
TGTGCCATCAGTGACGCAGGGGCAGAGACCCAGTACTTC
>TRBJ1-2|TRBV28|-|TRBD1
CASSPRGRDGYTF
TGTGCCAGCAGTCCCAGGGGGCGGGATGGCTACACCTTC
>TRBJ1-6|TRBV4-2|-|-
CASSQERAGGSYNSPLHF
TGTGCCAGCAGCCAAGAGCGGGCCGGGGGCTCCTATAATTCACCCCTCCACTTT
>TRBJ2-5|TRBV30|-|TRBD1
CAWSELQGARETQYF
TGTGCCTGGAGTGAGTTGCAGGGGGCCCGGGAGACCCAGTACTTC
>TRBJ2-3|TRBV6-6|few|TRBD1
CASSYYSGQVTDTQYF
TGTGCCAGCAGTTACTACTCAGGACAGGTCACAGATACGCAGTATTTT
>TRBJ2-1|TRBV28|once|-
CASSTQGGGYGEQFF
TGTGCCAGCAGTACCCAGGGGGGGGGATACGGTGAGCAGTTCTTC
>TRBJ2-5|TRBV28|-|TRBD2
CASSLTLLGGGTQYF
TGTGCCAGCAGTCTTACTTTACTGGGGGGGGGGACCCAGTACTTC
>TRBJ1-2|TRBV5-1|few|-
CASSLERGIGYTF
TGCGCCAGCAGCTTGGAGCGGGGAATCGGCTACACCTTC
>TRBJ2-3|TRBV5-1|-|-
CASSIQGSDTDTQYF
TGCGCCAGCAGCATACAGGGAAGTGACACAGATACGCAGTATTTT
>TRBJ1-5|TRBV10-3|-|-
CATSESGGSGQPQHF
TGTGCCACCAGTGAGTCAGGAGGGAGCGGTCAGCCCCAGCATTTT
>TRBJ2-5|TRBV5-1|-|TRBD2
CASSPTSGVRETQYF
TGCGCCAGCAGCCCGACTAGCGGGGTCCGAGAGACCCAGTACTTC
>TRBJ2-1|TRBV20-1|-|-
CSARGGAPYNEQFF
TGCAGTGCTAGGGGGGGGGCACCCTACAATGAGCAGTTCTTC
>TRBJ2-7|TRBV10-3|few|TRBD1
CAISGTGGNEQYF
TGTGCCATCAGCGGGACAGGGGGGAACGAGCAGTACTTC
>TRBJ2-5|TRBV30|-|TRBD1
CAWNRQGGETQYF
TGTGCCTGGAATAGACAGGGGGGAGAGACCCAGTACTTC
>TRBJ2-3|TRBV7-2|few|-
CASRERLTGTDTQYF
TGTGCCAGCAGGGAGCGTTTGACAGGCACAGATACGCAGTATTTT
>TRBJ1-2|TRBV12-3/TRBV12-4|few|TRBD1
CASSSDRGPYGYTF
TGTGCCAGCAGTTCGGACAGGGGACCATATGGCTACACCTTC
>TRBJ2-7|TRBV27|-|-
CASSFGTRGYEQYF
TGTGCCAGCAGCTTCGGGACAAGAGGCTACGAGCAGTACTTC
>TRBJ1-4|TRBV4-1|-|-
CASSQPPGATNEKLFF
TGCGCCAGCAGCCAACCCCCGGGTGCAACTAATGAAAAACTGTTTTTT
>TRBJ1-5|TRBV7-9|-|-
CASSGQGQSNQPQHF
TGTGCCAGCAGCGGGCAGGGACAAAGCAATCAGCCCCAGCATTTT
>TRBJ2-5|TRBV7-2|-|-
CASSLAQPGGETQYF
TGTGCCAGCAGCTTAGCGCAACCCGGCGGAGAGACCCAGTACTTC
>TRBJ2-1|TRBV6-5|-|-
CASSDEGRNEQFF
TGTGCCAGCAGTGACGAGGGCAGAAATGAGCAGTTCTTC
>TRBJ1-4|TRBV24-1|many|TRBD1
CATSLGQGEKLFF
TGTGCCACCAGCCTTGGACAGGGGGAAAAACTGTTTTTT
>TRBJ2-7|TRBV5-1|many|TRBD1
CASSRGWDSEQYF
TGCGCCAGCAGCCGCGGTTGGGACAGCGAGCAGTACTTC
>TRBJ1-1|TRBV29-1|-|-
CSVVGRGYSEAFF
TGCAGCGTTGTGGGCAGGGGTTACAGTGAAGCTTTCTTT
>TRBJ2-1|TRBV6-6|-|TRBD2
CASTSAGEGGNEQFF
TGTGCCAGCACTTCAGCGGGGGAGGGAGGGAATGAGCAGTTCTTC
>TRBJ2-7|TRBV20-1|few|-
CSASPGSSYEQYF
TGCAGTGCCTCCCCTGGTTCTTCCTACGAGCAGTACTTC
>TRBJ2-7|TRBV7-9|-|-
CTSSPGISYEQYF
TGTACCAGCAGCCCTGGAATATCCTACGAGCAGTACTTC
>TRBJ2-7|TRBV24-1|-|-
CATSDGLNYEQYF
TGTGCCACCAGTGACGGACTGAACTACGAGCAGTACTTC
>TRBJ1-2|TRBV5-1|few|-
CASSLDGTYYGYTF
TGCGCCAGCAGCTTGGATGGGACCTACTATGGCTACACCTTC